Below, 32 T cell receptor beta chains from the same sample are listed, as sequenced in a study of blood T cell repertoires in COVID-19 (dated by TCRdb to 2020 to 2021). Receptors were amplified or captured by the immunoSEQ multiplex PCR assay. TCRdb obtained this table from immuneACCESS and retained in-frame rearrangements with V and J assigned. These tables miss some clones; where compared with another copy, unresolved V genes account for less than half of the shortfall, and the remainder is unexplained. This sample comprises roughly 120,000 clones, about 78% of them detected only once. The ten largest clonotypes hold approximately 2.5% of the sample. Sequenced input: peripheral blood. The receptors stem from a man aged 65-85 years with acute or convalescent COVID-19.

This clone was found once. V usage is TRBV5-1 and J usage is TRBJ2-2; maybe TRBD1 (5 bases). The CDR3 covers 14 residues. V was cut by 5 bases and J by 3 bases, with 11 bases left in between. From germline, CDR1 is SGHRS and CDR2 YFSETQ. The CDR3 spells CASSSGWDTGELFF. The CDR3 bases are TGCGCCAGCAGTTCAGGGTGGGACACCGGGGAGCTGTTTTTT.

CDR3 DNA sequence: TGTGCCAGCAACACGAAGGGGACAGGGGGCATCGTCAATCAGCCCCAGCATTTT. Translated, it gives CASNTKGTGGIVNQPQHF. V is TRBV19 and J is TRBJ1-5; TRBD1 aligns across 12 bases. V lost 9 bases and J lost 3; bases outside the gene matches: 15. Germline values: CDR1 LNHDA, CDR2 SQIVND (reference sequence). This CDR3 has 18 amino acids. Full variable domain (remainder filled in from reference TRBV19 and TRBJ1-5): DGGITQSPKYLFRKEGQNVTLSCEQNLNHDAMYWYRQDPGQGLRLIYYSQIVNDFQKGDIAEGYSVSREKKESFPLTVTSAQKNPTAFYLCASNTKGTGGIVNQPQHFGDGTRLSIL.

The chain has TRBV7-3 and TRBJ1-2; possible D gene TRBD1, 5 bases. V gave up 3 bases and J gave up 2 bases, with 7 bases separating them. The CDR3 is 13 amino acids. CDR1 is SGHTA, CDR2 FQGTGA, per germline. The CDR3 sequence is CASSLDKNYGYTF. CDR3 DNA sequence: TGTGCCAGCAGCTTGGACAAGAACTATGGCTACACCTTC. The variable domain in full, with the rest retrieved from reference TRBV7-3 and TRBJ1-2, is GAGVSQTPSNKVTEKGKYVELRCDPISGHTALYWYRQSLGQGPEFLIYFQGTGAADDSGLPNDRFFAVRPEGSVSTLKIQRTERGDSAVYLCASSLDKNYGYTFGSGTRLTVV.

This clone was detected a few times. The gene calls are TRBV11-2 and TRBJ2-4; TRBD2 matches 7 bases. CDR1 SGHAT and CDR2 FQNNGV come from the germline V gene. J was trimmed by 7 bases and V by 5 bases; bases with no gene match: 5. The length of the CDR3 is 13 residues. The chain's CDR3 is CASSTGLVNIQYF. In nucleotides, the CDR3 is TGTGCCAGCAGCACAGGACTAGTGAACATTCAGTACTTC. The full variable domain, rest sourced from reference TRBV11-2 and TRBJ2-4, is EAGVAQSPRYKIIEKRQSVAFWCNPISGHATLYWYQQILGQGPKLLIQFQNNGVVDDSQLPKDRFSAERLKGVDSTLKIQPAKLEDSAVYLCASSTGLVNIQYFGAGTRLSVL.

The V gene is TRBV13, the J gene TRBJ2-7; TRBD1 might be the D (5 bases). The germline V gene encodes CDR1 PRHDT and CDR2 FYEKMQ (reference sequence). Trimming took off 3 bases at V and 0 bases at J, with 9 bases between the two ends. There are 14 residues in the CDR3. The CDR3: CASSFFGASYEQYF. CDR3 in DNA: TGTGCCAGCAGCTTTTTTGGGGCCTCCTACGAGCAGTACTTC. The whole variable domain, filled in from reference TRBV13 and TRBJ2-7, reads AAGVIQSPRHLIKEKRETATLKCYPIPRHDTVYWYQQGPGQDPQFLISFYEKMQSDKGSIPDRFSAQQFSDYHSELNMSSLELGDSALYFCASSFFGASYEQYFGPGTRLTVT.

This chain uses TRBV5-4 with TRBJ1-3, with 8 bases identical to TRBD1. This CDR3 has 15 amino acids. V lost 1 base to trimming and J lost 4 bases; unmatched junction nucleotides: 4. Germline-derived CDR1 and CDR2 are SGHNT and YYREEE (reference sequence). CDR3 DNA: TGTGCCAGCAGCTTGTCGGCAGGGGGCGGAAACACCATATATTTT. This sequence encodes CASSLSAGGGNTIYF.

This chain joins TRBV11-2 and TRBJ1-5; TRBD1 agrees at 8 bases. The germline V gene has CDR1 SGHAT and CDR2 FQNNGV. The CDR3 spans 13 residues. J lost 12 bases, V lost 5 bases, and 9 bases had no gene match. For the CDR3, the DNA is TGTGCCAGCAGCCCCGTGATGGGGACAGGCCAGCATTTT. As protein: CASSPVMGTGQHF.

CDR3 amino acids: CASSPSYYGYTF. CDR3 DNA sequence: TGTGCCAGCAGCCCCTCGTACTATGGCTACACCTTC. The J gene is TRBJ1-2, the V gene TRBV5-5; no definite D call. Germline V gives CDR1 SGHKS, CDR2 YYEKEE (reference sequence). Trimming removed 4 bases at V and 3 bases at J, with 7 bases between. This CDR3 spans 12 amino acids.

The chain has TRBV11-3 and TRBJ1-1; TRBD1 matches at 7 bases. The CDR3 is 16 residues long. Germline V gene sequence: CDR1 SGHNT, CDR2 YENEEA. The V gene end was trimmed by 5 bases and the J gene end by 5 bases; junction bases not matched to a gene: 14. As DNA, the CDR3 is TGTGCCAGCAGCCAATCGCTCACGTTGACAGGGACTGAAGCTTTCTTT. It codes for CASSQSLTLTGTEAFF.

This clone was found a few times. This chain uses TRBV7-2 with TRBJ2-7; TRBD2 might be the D (7 bases). The CDR3 runs to 13 residues. Per the germline V gene, CDR1 is SGHTA and CDR2 is FQGNSA. The V gene lost 5 bases and the J gene lost 2 bases, with 10 bases spanning the gap. Here the CDR3 reads CASSRGGAYEQYF. CDR3 in DNA: TGTGCCAGCAGCCGAGGGGGGGCCTACGAGCAGTACTTC.

J is TRBJ2-1 and V is TRBV9; 8 bases match TRBD2. V trimming: 4 bases; J trimming: 5 bases; junction bases outside the gene matches: 14. CDR1 is SGDLS and CDR2 is YYNGEE in the germline V gene. This CDR3 spans 17 amino acids. The CDR3: CASSPRPPGGPDNEQFF. The CDR3 DNA reads as TGTGCCAGCAGCCCGCGACCTCCGGGGGGGCCTGACAATGAGCAGTTCTTC.

The CDR3 loop reads CASSLSGGHLNTEAFF. As DNA, the CDR3 is TGTGCCAGCAGTTTGTCAGGGGGCCATCTGAACACTGAAGCTTTCTTT. The V and J genes are TRBV27 and TRBJ1-1; TRBD1 aligns across 8 bases. Germline CDR1 MNHEY, CDR2 SMNVEV (reference sequence). The CDR3 consists of 16 residues. Trimming took 3 bases from V and 0 from J; bases not matched to a gene: 6.

The chain links TRBV3-1 (or the pseudogene TRBV3-2) to TRBJ1-6, with D uncertain. This CDR3 has 16 residues. Germline lookup yields CDR1 LGHDT and CDR2 YNNKEL (reference sequence). Trimming removed 1 base from V and 6 bases from J, with 13 bases in between. The CDR3 coding sequence is TGTGCCAGCAGCCAAGGACCGGGAACCGTTAATTCACCCCTCCACTTT. It translates to CASSQGPGTVNSPLHF.

Worth noting for this clone: In the same sample, other DNA sequences code for this CDR3. The CDR3, as DNA: TGTGCCAGCAGCGTAGGTGGCGGAGATTCACCCCTCCACTTT. Protein: CASSVGGGDSPLHF. The genes are TRBV9 and TRBJ1-6; unclear D gene. Germline V CDR1 and CDR2: SGDLS, YYNGEE. V was pared by 0 bases and J by 8 bases, with 9 bases between. There are 14 residues in the CDR3.

The J gene is TRBJ1-5, the V gene TRBV2; D perhaps matches TRBD1 (5 bases). CDR1 and CDR2 from the germline V gene are SNHLY and FYNNEI. CDR3 length: 14 residues. Trimming took off 6 bases at V and 1 base at J, with 10 bases between the two ends. CDR3 loop: CASRGDGSNQPQHF. CDR3 nucleotide sequence: TGTGCCAGCAGAGGGGATGGGAGCAATCAGCCCCAGCATTTT.

This sequence joins TRBV4-1 and TRBJ1-1; 10 positions agree with TRBD1. The germline gives CDR1 MGHRA, CDR2 YSYEKL. The CDR3 totals 15 residues. V lost 2 bases to trimming and J lost 1 base; unmatched junction nucleotides: 1. CDR3 nucleotides: TGCGCCAGCAGCCAAAGGGACAGGGGGAACACTGAAGCTTTCTTT. Protein: CASSQRDRGNTEAFF.

The chain joins TRBV7-9 to TRBJ1-1; D call uncertain. The CDR3 runs 14 residues. Deletions cut 1 base from V and 5 bases from J, with 11 bases between. Germline values: CDR1 SEHNR, CDR2 FQNEAQ (reference sequence). The CDR3 sequence is CASSLGFGETEAFF. DNA of the CDR3: TGTGCCAGCAGCTTAGGGTTTGGAGAGACTGAAGCTTTCTTT.

This clone was picked up one time. The chain couples TRBV2 to TRBJ2-5; the D gene is possibly TRBD1 (6 bases). The CDR3 consists of 15 residues. Germline CDR1 is SNHLY and CDR2 is FYNNEI. Between the trimmed V and J ends, which lost 8 bases and 0 bases, there was a span of 16 bases. The CDR3 sequence: CASVLGANYQETQYF. In nucleotides, the CDR3 is TGTGCCAGCGTGCTGGGGGCGAATTACCAAGAGACCCAGTACTTC. The full variable domain, completed using reference TRBV2 and TRBJ2-5, is EPEVTQTPSHQVTQMGQEVILRCVPISNHLYFYWYRQILGQKVEFLVSFYNNEISEKSEIFDDQFSVERPDGSNFTLKIRSTKLEDSAMYFCASVLGANYQETQYFGPGTRLLVL.

The rearrangement uses TRBV5-1 and TRBJ1-2; no reliable D call. Trimming pared 0 bases from V and 0 bases from J, leaving 9 bases between. Germline values: CDR1 SGHRS, CDR2 YFSETQ. The CDR3 has 15 amino acids. CDR3 protein: CASSLVQSSNYGYTF. The CDR3, as DNA: TGCGCCAGCAGCTTGGTCCAGTCCTCTAACTATGGCTACACCTTC. Drawing the rest from reference TRBV5-1 and TRBJ1-2, the complete variable domain is KAGVTQTPRYLIKTRGQQVTLSCSPISGHRSVSWYQQTPGQGLQFLFEYFSETQRNKGNFPGRFSGRQFSNSRSEMNVSTLELGDSALYLCASSLVQSSNYGYTFGSGTRLTVV.

In its sample, this clone was seen a few times. The chain combines TRBV9 with TRBJ2-1; D not certain. CDR1 is SGDLS and CDR2 is YYNGEE in the germline V gene. The CDR3 is made up of 13 amino acids. With 0 bases removed from V and 7 bases from J, the gap between germline ends came to 8 bases. The CDR3 nucleotides are TGTGCCAGCAGCGTAGACCTCGGGAATGAGCAGTTCTTC. It specifies CASSVDLGNEQFF.

This clone came up once. This rearrangement joins TRBV4-2 to TRBJ2-3; TRBD2 matches at 10 bases. The CDR3 covers 15 residues. The germline V gene encodes CDR1 LGHNA and CDR2 YNFKEQ. The junction had 11 bases not matched to a gene; V was cut back by 0 bases and J by 14 bases. The CDR3 coding sequence is TGTGCCAGCAGCCAAGATCCTGGTGGGGCTAGCGGGGGGTATTTT. It specifies CASSQDPGGASGGYF.

The V call is TRBV18, the J call TRBJ1-1, with TRBD1 matching 7 bases. Germline CDR1 is KGHSH and CDR2 is LQKENI. The V gene end was trimmed by 1 base and the J gene end by 5 bases; junction bases not matched to a gene: 10. The CDR3 loop spans 16 amino acids. CDR3 nucleotides: TGTGCCAGCTCACCACTAGATCAGGGGGTAGGGACTGAAGCTTTCTTT. Residues: CASSPLDQGVGTEAFF.

This clone was counted once. The chain couples TRBV19 to TRBJ1-4; D uncertain. The CDR3 is 13 amino acids. The germline gives CDR1 LNHDA, CDR2 SQIVND (reference sequence). V lost 5 bases and J lost 8, with 12 bases in between. The CDR3 DNA reads as TGTGCCAGTAGTTTAGGACCGGGGGAAAAACTGTTTTTT. This gives the protein CASSLGPGEKLFF.

This clone was counted between two and nine times. The V gene is TRBV20-1, the J gene TRBJ2-2, with D hard to call. The V end lost 3 bases, the J end lost 4 bases, and 9 bases lay between the germline ends. The CDR3 spans 13 residues. CDR1 DFQATT and CDR2 SNEGSKA come from the germline V gene (reference sequence). CDR3 protein: CSASPVSTGELFF. DNA of the CDR3: TGCAGTGCTAGTCCGGTTTCCACCGGGGAGCTGTTTTTT.

The V and J genes are TRBV29-1 and TRBJ1-2, with D unclear. Looked up from germline, CDR1 is SQVTM and CDR2 is ANQGSEA. V lost 0 bases and J 10 bases, leaving 6 bases between the germline ends. This CDR3 is built from 10 residues. CDR3 sequence: CSVEEHYYTF. In DNA form, the CDR3 reads TGCAGCGTTGAAGAGCACTACTACACCTTC. Together with reference TRBV29-1 and TRBJ1-2, the CDR3 gives the full variable domain: SAVISQKPSRDICQRGTSLTIQCQVDSQVTMMFWYRQQPGQSLTLIATANQGSEATYESGFVIDKFPISRPNLTFSTLTVSNMSPEDSSIYLCSVEEHYYTFGSGTRLTVV.

J is TRBJ1-4 and V is TRBV27; the D is unclear. Germline loops: CDR1 MNHEY, CDR2 SMNVEV (reference sequence). V dropped 5 bases and J dropped 1 base, with 11 bases sitting between them. The CDR3 contains 15 residues. CDR3 sequence: CASSRAGITNEKLFF. The CDR3 bases are TGTGCCAGCAGTCGGGCGGGCATAACTAATGAAAAACTGTTTTTT. The variable domain in full, completed from reference TRBV27 and TRBJ1-4, reads EAQVTQNPRYLITVTGKKLTVTCSQNMNHEYMSWYRQDPGLGLRQIYYSMNVEVTDKGDVPEGYKVSRKEKRNFPLILESPSPNQTSLYFCASSRAGITNEKLFFGSGTQLSVL.

This chain joins TRBV4-2 and TRBJ2-2; weak D call: TRBD2 (6 bases). V shed 1 base and J shed 7 bases, with 7 bases lying between them. CDR3 length: 13 residues. From germline, CDR1 is LGHNA and CDR2 YNFKEQ. DNA for the CDR3: TGTGCCAGCAGCCAAGGGGGGGACGGGGAGCTGTTTTTT. Encoded protein: CASSQGGDGELFF.

The chain couples TRBV5-1 to TRBJ1-1, with 8 bases fitting TRBD1. The CDR3 length is 17 residues. V trimming: 1 base; J trimming: 6 bases; junction bases outside the gene matches: 14. Germline CDR1 SGHRS, CDR2 YFSETQ. DNA for the CDR3: TGCGCCAGCAGCTTGACCACGATGTACAGGGGGATGTCTGAAGCTTTCTTT. Translation: CASSLTTMYRGMSEAFF.

The V call is TRBV11-3, the J call TRBJ2-3, with 9 positions matching TRBD1. Looked up from germline, CDR1 is SGHNT and CDR2 is YENEEA. There are 16 residues in the CDR3. Losses at the gene ends were 1 base for V and 3 bases for J; bases not matched to a gene: 5. This CDR3 is CASSLVWDRDTDTQYF. CDR3 nucleotide sequence: TGTGCCAGCAGCTTAGTCTGGGACAGGGATACAGATACGCAGTATTTT.

The J gene is TRBJ1-1, the V gene TRBV7-2; 7 bases are a match to TRBD1. The CDR3 contains 13 residues. V shed 7 bases, J shed 5 bases, and the junction held 7 bases outside the gene matches. Germline V gene sequence: CDR1 SGHTA, CDR2 FQGNSA. CDR3 sequence reads: CASKLQGYTEAFF. CDR3 nucleotide sequence: TGTGCCAGCAAGTTACAGGGGTATACTGAAGCTTTCTTT.

The chain couples TRBV27 to TRBJ2-2; a possible D gene is TRBD1 (6 bases). V dropped 7 bases and J dropped 4 bases, with 16 bases sitting between them. The length of the CDR3 is 15 residues. Germline CDR1 MNHEY, CDR2 SMNVEV (reference sequence). The DNA of the CDR3 is TGTGCCAGCAACCGAGCAGGGGTTGGCACCGGGGAGCTGTTTTTT. Translated, it gives CASNRAGVGTGELFF.

This CDR3 reads CASSLGRTYEQYF. CDR3 DNA: TGTGCCAGCAGCTTGGGACGGACTTACGAGCAGTACTTC. This rearrangement joins TRBV5-8 to TRBJ2-7; a weak D match, TRBD2 (5 bases). Trimming cost V 0 bases and J 4 bases, with 8 bases left between them. Germline CDR1 reads SGHTS; CDR2 reads YDEGEE. This CDR3 contains 13 residues.